The present entry profiles one TCR beta chain with its context. The antigen remains unidentified. The CDR3 totals 14 residues. In germline, CDR1 is DFQATT, CDR2 SNEGSKA (reference sequence). Losses at the gene ends were 1 base for V and 9 bases for J; bases not matched to a gene: 2. The data belong to a study of post-analysis software for immune sequencing data. Carried by the TCR beta cDNA libraries were unique molecular identifiers. From the PCR reads, TCRdb called clonotypes with MiXCR, one entry per CDR3 protein. The table shows about 260,000 distinct CDR3 sequences, with 36% occurring only once. General study results and limits: The five TRBV segments detected at higher frequency in patients than in controls included TRBV5-6, TRBV5-1 and TRBV20-1. Among multiple sclerosis patients, normalized Chao1 diversity was significantly below that of controls. Samples prepared in the same batch strongly co-clustered by F measure.

V is TRBV20-1 and J is TRBJ2-1, with 14 bases matching TRBD2. The sequenced sample consisted of blood. The receptor comes from a girl between 10 and 17 years old with multiple sclerosis. CDR3 in amino acids: CSARAGLAGVEQFF. DNA of the CDR3: TGCAGTGCTAGAGCGGGACTAGCGGGAGTTGAGCAGTTCTTC.